One and the same sample provided the 24 T cell receptor beta chains below, sequenced in a study of CD8 T cells in ankylosing spondylitis. Via MiXCR, TCRdb re-called the 5' RACE reads, giving one row per CDR3 protein. This table holds 50,000 to 70,000 distinct CDR3 sequences, approximately 5.7% found once. Sequences were obtained from synovial fluid, either unsorted or a sorted T cell fraction (not recorded which). The receptors come from a male donor with ankylosing spondylitis.

This clonotype came up many times. The chain uses TRBV29-1 and TRBJ2-3; D unclear. The germline V gene encodes CDR1 SQVTM and CDR2 ANQGSEA. Trimming stripped 4 bases from V and 0 bases from J, with 8 bases between. This CDR3 is built from 13 residues. CDR3 DNA sequence: TGCAGCGTTGGCTTATGGAGCACAGATACGCAGTATTTT. Translation gives CSVGLWSTDTQYF.

This clonotype was recorded once. The rearrangement joins TRBV7-9 to TRBJ2-7, with 7 bases identical to TRBD1. CDR1 and CDR2 (germline): SEHNR, FQNEAQ (reference sequence). This CDR3 has 14 residues. Losses at the gene ends were 2 bases for V and 6 bases for J; bases not matched to a gene: 7. CDR3 in DNA: TGTGCCAGCAGCTTACGGACAGGAGGCGGCGAGCAGTACTTC. Residues: CASSLRTGGGEQYF. The whole variable domain, filled in from reference TRBV7-9 and TRBJ2-7, reads DTGVSQNPRHKITKRGQNVTFRCDPISEHNRLYWYRQTLGQGPEFLTYFQNEAQLEKSRLLSDRFSAERPKGSFSTLEIQRTEQGDSAMYLCASSLRTGGGEQYFGPGTRLTVT.

CDR3 sequence reads: CASSEGGGGPTEAFF. The CDR3 DNA follows: TGTGCCAGCAGTGAAGGCGGCGGGGGGCCTACTGAAGCTTTCTTT. The V gene is TRBV2, the J gene TRBJ1-1, with D tentatively TRBD1 (6 bases). V dropped 1 base and J dropped 5 bases, with 14 bases sitting between them. Germline-derived CDR1 and CDR2 are SNHLY and FYNNEI. The CDR3 has 15 amino acids. Full variable domain (rest looked up from reference TRBV2 and TRBJ1-1): EPEVTQTPSHQVTQMGQEVILRCVPISNHLYFYWYRQILGQKVEFLVSFYNNEISEKSEIFDDQFSVERPDGSNFTLKIRSTKLEDSAMYFCASSEGGGGPTEAFFGQGTRLTVV.

Ten or more counts support this clonotype. The chain is built from TRBV4-2 and TRBJ2-1; 12 nucleotides match TRBD2. The CDR3 runs to 13 residues. CDR1 LGHNA and CDR2 YNFKEQ come from the germline V gene. Trimming took 10 bases from V and 4 from J; bases not matched to a gene: 2. The CDR3 bases are TGTGCCACGGGACTAGCGGGTTACAATGAGCAGTTCTTC. It encodes CATGLAGYNEQFF.

J is TRBJ2-2 and V is TRBV20-1; 7 nucleotides match TRBD1. Trimming cost V 3 bases and J 4 bases; bases outside gene matches: 5. CDR3 length equals 14 residues. Looked up from germline, CDR1 is DFQATT and CDR2 is SNEGSKA (reference sequence). CDR3 coding DNA: TGCAGTGCTAGGAAGGGGGCGGGCACCGGGGAGCTGTTTTTT. It yields the protein CSARKGAGTGELFF.

Many counts were recorded for this clonotype. This sequence joins TRBV5-1 and TRBJ1-1; no definite D call. The germline gives CDR1 SGHRS, CDR2 YFSETQ. V lost 2 bases to trimming and J lost 4 bases, with 9 bases between them. CDR3 length: 13 residues. CDR3 protein: CASSFPEGTEAFF. As DNA, the CDR3 is TGCGCCAGCAGCTTCCCGGAGGGCACTGAAGCTTTCTTT.

This clonotype was recorded many times. The chain has TRBV15 and TRBJ2-2, with D unclear. V lost 1 base and J 3 bases, leaving 6 bases between the germline ends. This CDR3 comprises 14 residues. Germline-derived CDR1 and CDR2 are LNHNV and YYDKDF (reference sequence). This CDR3 is CATSRVGDTGELFF. CDR3 bases: TGTGCCACCAGCAGAGTCGGTGACACCGGGGAGCTGTTTTTT. The entire variable domain, with the rest obtained from reference TRBV15 and TRBJ2-2, is as follows: DAMVIQNPRYQVTQFGKPVTLSCSQTLNHNVMYWYQQKSSQAPKLLFHYYDKDFNNEADTPDNFQSRRPNTSFCFLDIRSPGLGDTAMYLCATSRVGDTGELFFGEGSRLTVL.

The sample holds a few counts of this clonotype. The chain uses TRBV30 and TRBJ1-1; possible D gene TRBD1, 5 bases. The germline V and J ends were trimmed by 1 base and 0 bases, with 6 bases remaining between them. The CDR3 totals 13 residues. Germline CDR1 and CDR2: GTSNPN and SVGIG (reference sequence). The CDR3, as DNA: TGTGCCTGGAGTGGAGGGGTGAACACTGAAGCTTTCTTT. Encoded protein: CAWSGGVNTEAFF.

This chain joins TRBV5-1 and TRBJ2-2; 10 bases are shared with TRBD1. The V gene end was trimmed by 3 bases and the J gene end by 4 bases; junction bases not matched to a gene: 6. This CDR3 comprises 16 residues. In germline, CDR1 is SGHRS, CDR2 YFSETQ. CDR3 protein: CASSYRDRGTTGELFF. The CDR3, as DNA: TGCGCCAGCAGCTACCGGGACAGGGGAACCACCGGGGAGCTGTTTTTT.

This clonotype was observed at least ten times. V usage is TRBV5-1 and J usage is TRBJ2-3; D is undetermined. The germline gives CDR1 SGHRS, CDR2 YFSETQ. Trimming shortened V by 4 bases and J by 0 bases, and 6 bases separated the two germline ends. The CDR3 covers 13 residues. The CDR3 DNA is TGCGCCAGCAGCAGCTCTAGCACAGATACGCAGTATTTT. Its translation: CASSSSSTDTQYF.

This clonotype was found many times. V and J are TRBV29-1 and TRBJ2-5, with 9 positions matching TRBD1. CDR3 length: 12 amino acids. V lost 4 bases to trimming and J lost 4 bases; unmatched junction nucleotides: 1. Germline V lookup: CDR1 SQVTM, CDR2 ANQGSEA. The DNA of the CDR3 is TGCAGCGTTGGACAGGGGGTAGAGACCCAGTACTTC. It codes for CSVGQGVETQYF.

This clonotype has ten or more counts. This sequence joins TRBV4-3 and TRBJ2-1, with TRBD2 identical over 9 bases. The CDR3 covers 15 residues. The ends lost 4 bases at V and 5 bases at J; junction bases unmatched: 6. The germline CDR1 and CDR2 sequences are LGHNA and YSLEER. The CDR3 here is CASSRLAGDDNEQFF. CDR3 bases: TGCGCCAGCAGCCGATTAGCGGGAGATGACAATGAGCAGTTCTTC.

By frequency in the sample, this clonotype is medium-sized. The chain couples TRBV28 to TRBJ2-7; TRBD2 matches 10 bases. CDR3 length: 14 residues. Germline CDR1 and CDR2: MDHEN and SYDVKM. V lost 6 bases and J lost 5; bases outside the gene matches: 7. DNA for the CDR3: TGTGCCAGCAGCTCACTAGCGGGAACGAACGAGCAGTACTTC. This sequence encodes CASSSLAGTNEQYF.

This chain connects TRBV5-4 to TRBJ2-2; no reliable D call. CDR3 size: 16 residues. The V gene lost 6 bases and the J gene lost 3 bases, with 18 bases spanning the gap. CDR1 SGHNT and CDR2 YYREEE come from the germline V gene (reference sequence). The CDR3 DNA follows: TGTGCCAGCACCGTGGGTCCGACAAGGGACACCGGGGAGCTGTTTTTT. Amino acids: CASTVGPTRDTGELFF.

The chain uses TRBV29-1 and TRBJ1-2, with D unresolved. CDR1 SQVTM and CDR2 ANQGSEA come from the germline V gene. The V and J ends lost 4 bases and 0 bases respectively, with 6 bases between them. This CDR3 region has 12 residues. The CDR3 DNA sequence: TGCAGCGTTGGTGTGGCTAACTATGGCTACACCTTC. This codes for CSVGVANYGYTF.

This clonotype occurred a few times. The V gene is TRBV20-1, the J gene TRBJ1-3; a weak D match, TRBD1 (6 bases). The CDR3 has 14 amino acids. Trimming took off 5 bases at V and 4 bases at J, with 15 bases between the two ends. Germline CDR1 reads DFQATT; CDR2 reads SNEGSKA (reference sequence). CDR3 protein: CSAENRAGGNTIYF. The DNA of the CDR3 is TGCAGTGCTGAGAACAGGGCAGGGGGAAACACCATATATTTT.

Many counts were recorded for this clonotype. The chain employs TRBV11-1 and TRBJ1-2; a weak D match, TRBD1 (6 bases). The CDR3 loop spans 19 amino acids. Trimming removed 1 base from V and 0 bases from J, with 21 bases in between. Germline CDR1 reads SGHAT; CDR2 reads FQDESV (reference sequence). The CDR3 sequence: CASSLGLNRDRTTNYGYTF. CDR3 nucleotides: TGTGCCAGCAGCTTAGGATTGAATCGAGACAGGACCACTAACTATGGCTACACCTTC.

This clonotype has ten or more counts. This chain joins TRBV15 and TRBJ2-5; TRBD2 matches 9 bases. This CDR3 region has 16 residues. The V gene's germline CDR1 is LNHNV and CDR2 YYDKDF (reference sequence). V gave up 2 bases and J gave up 4 bases; unmatched junction bases: 8. CDR3 in amino acids: CATSRPESGRLETQYF. CDR3 bases: TGTGCCACCAGCAGACCGGAAAGCGGGAGGTTAGAGACCCAGTACTTC.

This clonotype has just a few counts. The rearrangement links TRBV12-3 or TRBV12-4 to TRBJ2-3; 7 bases line up with TRBD2. J gave up 3 bases and V 6 bases, and 15 bases lay outside the gene matches. The CDR3 consists of 17 residues. The CDR3 coding sequence is TGTGCCAGCAGCCCTCCGGGACTAATAGGGGAGACAGATACGCAGTATTTT. It is translated as CASSPPGLIGETDTQYF.

This clonotype was seen many times. This CDR3 is CASSGLAGGYNEQFF. CDR3 DNA: TGTGCCAGCAGCGGTTTAGCGGGAGGGTACAATGAGCAGTTCTTC. The gene calls are TRBV9 and TRBJ2-1, with 11 bases matching TRBD2. Trimming took 3 bases from V and 4 from J; bases not matched to a gene: 3. The germline gives CDR1 SGDLS, CDR2 YYNGEE. This CDR3 has 15 residues. Full variable domain (missing parts from reference TRBV9 and TRBJ2-1): DSGVTQTPKHLITATGQRVTLRCSPRSGDLSVYWYQQSLDQGLQFLIQYYNGEERAKGNILERFSAQQFPDLHSELNLSSLELGDSALYFCASSGLAGGYNEQFFGPGTRLTVL.

This clonotype showed up many times. The gene calls are TRBV20-1 and TRBJ1-5; D remains unclear. V shed 3 bases and J shed 0 bases, with 12 bases lying between them. The length of the CDR3 is 15 residues. Per the germline V gene, CDR1 is DFQATT and CDR2 is SNEGSKA (reference sequence). DNA for the CDR3: TGCAGTGCTAGGGACTTTAGGGATAGCAATCAGCCCCAGCATTTT. Protein product: CSARDFRDSNQPQHF.

The V and J genes are TRBV28 and TRBJ2-7; D assignment may be TRBD1 or TRBD2 (5 bases each). The V end lost 8 bases, the J end lost 4 bases, and 12 bases lay between the germline ends. CDR3 size: 12 residues. CDR1 and CDR2 (germline): MDHEN, SYDVKM. The CDR3 DNA follows: TGTGCCAGCGGGGGTTACCTATACGAGCAGTACTTC. Its translation is CASGGYLYEQYF.

This clonotype appeared a few times. The CDR3 bases are TGTGCGATCCCAGACAGGGTCGGAGGCTACACCTTC. This encodes CAIPDRVGGYTF. V is TRBV19 and J is TRBJ1-2, with 7 bases lining up with TRBD1. The CDR3 spans 12 residues. CDR1 is LNHDA, CDR2 SQIVND, per germline (reference sequence).

This clonotype was found many times. The CDR3 DNA reads as TGTGCCAGCAGCATTAGCGGGAGGGCCGACAATGAGCAGTTCTTC. It yields the protein CASSISGRADNEQFF. The chain couples TRBV28 to TRBJ2-1, with 11 bases aligning to TRBD2. Trimming cost V 6 bases and J 5 bases; bases outside gene matches: 6. Germline-derived CDR1 and CDR2 are MDHEN and SYDVKM. The CDR3 has 15 amino acids.